Shown below are 13 T cell receptor beta chains from a single sample sequenced in a study of cytomegalovirus exposure and HLA in healthy donors. Generated by immunoSEQ multiplex PCR, the TCRdb table keeps only in-frame clones and is missing some. The data show 150,000 to 200,000 clones, approximately 80% seen once. Sequencing was done on a sample of PBMCs. The receptors shown here come from a young man in good health and CMV-seropositive.

The sample holds one count of this clone. This chain uses TRBV7-9 with TRBJ1-6, with D tentatively TRBD1 (5 bases). Germline lookup yields CDR1 SEHNR and CDR2 FQNEAQ (reference sequence). The CDR3 loop spans 14 amino acids. Trimming left V 4 bases short and J 16 bases short, with 20 bases between. The CDR3 DNA sequence: TGTGCCAGCAGCTCGGCCAACGCAGGGTCAGGTCTCCACTTT. This encodes CASSSANAGSGLHF. The full variable domain, completed using reference TRBV7-9 and TRBJ1-6, is DTGVSQNPRHKITKRGQNVTFRCDPISEHNRLYWYRQTLGQGPEFLTYFQNEAQLEKSRLLSDRFSAERPKGSFSTLEIQRTEQGDSAMYLCASSSANAGSGLHFGNGTRLTVT.

The chain carries TRBV19 and TRBJ2-3, with a possible D match to TRBD2 (5 bases). The length of the CDR3 is 14 residues. The germline CDR1 and CDR2 sequences are LNHDA and SQIVND (reference sequence). V lost 3 bases, J lost 1 base, and 8 bases lay in between. The DNA for the CDR3 is TGTGCCAGTAGTATTCTTAGCGGCACAGATACGCAGTATTTT. Its protein product is CASSILSGTDTQYF.

The rearrangement links TRBV5-6 to TRBJ1-3; D gene unclear. Germline V gene data show CDR1 as SGHDT and CDR2 as YYEEEE. V was pared by 0 bases and J by 0 bases, with 10 bases between. This CDR3 has 16 amino acids. The CDR3 is CASSLVAGSSGNTIYF. Here the CDR3 DNA reads TGTGCCAGCAGCTTGGTCGCTGGGAGCTCTGGAAACACCATATATTTT.

DNA of the CDR3: TGTGCCTGGAGTCAAACAGGGGGGAGCACTGAAGCTTTCTTT. Translated: CAWSQTGGSTEAFF. The V gene is TRBV30, the J gene TRBJ1-1; 8 positions match TRBD1. In germline, CDR1 is GTSNPN, CDR2 SVGIG (reference sequence). There are 14 residues in the CDR3. V shed 2 bases, J shed 4 bases, and the junction held 6 bases outside the gene matches.

The chain couples TRBV5-8 to TRBJ2-4, with D possibly being TRBD1 (6 bases). The V end lost 3 bases, the J end lost 3 bases, and 16 bases lay between the germline ends. Germline loops: CDR1 SGHTS, CDR2 YDEGEE. CDR3 length equals 16 residues. The CDR3 DNA sequence: TGTGCCAGCAGCTGGTACAGGGATAGCAGCAAAAACATTCAGTACTTC. It translates to CASSWYRDSSKNIQYF.

The genes are TRBV19 and TRBJ2-7; possibly TRBD1 for D (5 bases). The CDR3 loop spans 15 amino acids. From germline, CDR1 is LNHDA and CDR2 SQIVND (reference sequence). V gave up 3 bases and J gave up 4 bases, with 16 bases separating them. For the CDR3, the DNA is TGTGCCAGTAGTATGGGGCAGGCGCCAGGGTACGAGCAGTACTTC. Protein: CASSMGQAPGYEQYF.

This clone has only a few counts. The V call is TRBV5-1, the J call TRBJ1-3; D gene ambiguous. V lost 0 bases, J lost 0 bases, and 10 bases lay in between. The CDR3 runs 16 residues. Germline assignment: CDR1 SGHRS and CDR2 YFSETQ. This CDR3 is CASSLGTAASGNTIYF. As DNA, the CDR3 is TGCGCCAGCAGCTTGGGCACAGCCGCCTCTGGAAACACCATATATTTT.

This sequence joins TRBV18 and TRBJ2-1; tentative D call: TRBD1 (6 bases). Trimming removed 2 bases at V and 5 bases at J, with 10 bases between. CDR3 length equals 14 residues. Germline assignment: CDR1 KGHSH and CDR2 LQKENI. The CDR3 spells CASSPIGGDNEQFF. The CDR3 DNA reads as TGTGCCAGCTCACCAATAGGGGGTGACAATGAGCAGTTCTTC.

The gene calls are TRBV4-2 and TRBJ2-2; D is perhaps TRBD1 (6 bases). The CDR3 covers 14 residues. The germline gives CDR1 LGHNA, CDR2 YNFKEQ. V dropped 1 base and J dropped 5 bases, with 8 bases sitting between them. The CDR3 loop is CASSQVQGTGELFF. CDR3 DNA: TGTGCCAGCAGCCAAGTACAGGGAACCGGGGAGCTGTTTTTT.

This clone was counted once. This chain uses TRBV27 with TRBJ2-7; TRBD1 might be the D (6 bases). CDR1 and CDR2 from the germline V gene are MNHEY and SMNVEV (reference sequence). The V and J ends lost 2 bases and 3 bases respectively, with 14 bases between them. The CDR3 loop spans 15 amino acids. CDR3 in amino acids: CASSLRPSGDYEQYF. CDR3 DNA: TGTGCCAGCAGTTTAAGGCCCTCAGGGGACTACGAGCAGTACTTC.

This rearrangement joins TRBV23-1 to TRBJ1-5, with D maybe TRBD1 (5 bases). TRBV23-1 counts as an open reading frame of uncertain function. V was pared by 6 bases and J by 7 bases, with 10 bases between. CDR3 length equals 12 residues. CDR3 protein: CASSQGWQPQHF. In DNA form, the CDR3 reads TGCGCCAGCAGCCAGGGTTGGCAGCCCCAGCATTTT.

V usage is TRBV18 and J usage is TRBJ1-3, with 8 bases fitting TRBD1. V trimming: 3 bases; J trimming: 0 bases; junction bases outside the gene matches: 1. Germline V lookup: CDR1 KGHSH, CDR2 LQKENI. This CDR3 comprises 15 residues. The CDR3 DNA reads as TGTGCCAGCTCACCTCAGGGGGCCTCTGGAAACACCATATATTTT. It specifies CASSPQGASGNTIYF.

The V and J genes are TRBV10-1 and TRBJ1-3; tentative D call: TRBD1 (5 bases). In germline, CDR1 is WNHNN, CDR2 SYGVQD (reference sequence). Trimming took 6 bases from V and 1 from J, leaving 10 bases between them. The CDR3 sequence is 14 residues long. The CDR3 DNA reads as TGCGCCAGCAGCCAAAGGGGATCTGGAAACACCATATATTTT. Translated, it gives CASSQRGSGNTIYF.